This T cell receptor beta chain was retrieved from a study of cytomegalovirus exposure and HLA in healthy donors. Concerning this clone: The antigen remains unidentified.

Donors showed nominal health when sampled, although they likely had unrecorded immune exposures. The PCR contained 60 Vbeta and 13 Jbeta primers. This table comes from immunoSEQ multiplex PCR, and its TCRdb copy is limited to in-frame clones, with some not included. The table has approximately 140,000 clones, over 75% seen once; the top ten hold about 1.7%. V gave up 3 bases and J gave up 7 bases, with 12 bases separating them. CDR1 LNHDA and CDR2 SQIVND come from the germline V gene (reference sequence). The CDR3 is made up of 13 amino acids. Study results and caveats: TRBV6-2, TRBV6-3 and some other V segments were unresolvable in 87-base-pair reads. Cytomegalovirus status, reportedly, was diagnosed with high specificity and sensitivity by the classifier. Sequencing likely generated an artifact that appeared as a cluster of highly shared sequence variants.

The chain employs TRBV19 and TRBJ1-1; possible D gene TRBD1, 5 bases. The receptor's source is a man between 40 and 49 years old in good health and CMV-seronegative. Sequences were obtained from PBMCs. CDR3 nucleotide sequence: TGTGCCAGTAGTATTGGGGCGGAGTTTGAAGCTTTCTTT. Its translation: CASSIGAEFEAFF.